The 10 T cell receptor beta chains presented below share a single source sample, sequenced in a study of cytomegalovirus exposure and HLA in healthy donors. With 60 Vbeta and 13 Jbeta primers, the PCR was carried out. Sequenced by immunoSEQ multiplex PCR; TCRdb stores in-frame clones only, minus some. The table includes 110,000 to 150,000 clones, over 65% detected once. Input material: PBMCs. The receptor source for this set is a man younger than 35 in good health and CMV-seropositive.

This clone occurred a few times. The V gene is TRBV7-2, the J gene TRBJ2-5, with 9 positions matching TRBD2. Germline CDR1 and CDR2: SGHTA and FQGNSA. This CDR3 has 14 amino acids. The trim removed 5 bases at V and 6 bases at J, leaving 7 bases unmatched. CDR3: CASSDGTSFQTQYF. The CDR3 region has the DNA TGTGCCAGCAGCGACGGGACTAGCTTCCAGACCCAGTACTTC.

The chain is built from TRBV11-3 and TRBJ2-2, with a weak D call TRBD1 (6 bases). V shed 5 bases and J shed 4 bases, with 8 bases lying between them. This CDR3 is 13 amino acids long. Germline CDR1 is SGHNT and CDR2 is YENEEA. The CDR3 DNA reads TGTGCCAGCAGCCGACAGGTCACCGGGGAGCTGTTTTTT. Translating it yields CASSRQVTGELFF.

The rearrangement joins TRBV4-3 to TRBJ1-5; 7 bases are a match to TRBD1. This CDR3 has 15 residues. The V and J ends lost 1 base and 7 bases, in that order; junction bases with no gene match: 7. Germline-derived CDR1 and CDR2 are LGHNA and YSLEER. This CDR3 is CASSQGIQGRQPQHF. The CDR3 DNA follows: TGCGCCAGCAGCCAAGGGATACAGGGGAGGCAGCCCCAGCATTTT.

The chain carries TRBV6-5 and TRBJ2-7; 8 nucleotides align to TRBD2. CDR3 size: 16 residues. Losses at the gene ends were 0 bases for V and 1 base for J; bases not matched to a gene: 5. Germline-derived CDR1 and CDR2 are MNHEY and SVGAGI. In DNA, the CDR3 is TGTGCCAGCAGTTACTCGGGACTAGTCGCTTCCTACGAGCAGTACTTC. Encoded protein: CASSYSGLVASYEQYF.

This clone showed up just once. The V and J genes are TRBV4-1 and TRBJ1-2, with unresolved D. The CDR3 loop spans 16 amino acids. The V and J ends lost 1 base and 11 bases respectively, with 23 bases between them. In germline, CDR1 is MGHRA, CDR2 YSYEKL. CDR3 sequence (DNA): TGCGCCAGCAGCCAAGCGGCGGGCGGTGCTGGTCTTGGGTACACCTTC. Amino acid sequence: CASSQAAGGAGLGYTF.

This clone was seen just once. This same CDR3 is encoded by further DNA sequences in the sample. V usage is TRBV6-5 and J usage is TRBJ1-5; D not certain. The CDR3 spans 13 residues. Germline V lookup: CDR1 MNHEY, CDR2 SVGAGI. V lost 2 bases to trimming and J lost 4 bases, with 6 bases between them. Written as DNA, the CDR3 is TGTGCCAGCAGTTACGGCAGAAATCAGCCCCAGCATTTT. Translating gives CASSYGRNQPQHF.

The rearrangement uses TRBV11-2 and TRBJ2-2; D might be TRBD1 (6 bases). Trimming left V 4 bases short and J 5 bases short, with 8 bases between. The CDR3 is 13 amino acids. Germline lookup yields CDR1 SGHAT and CDR2 FQNNGV. CDR3 amino acids: CASSYTGTGELFF. The CDR3 DNA follows: TGTGCCAGCAGCTACACAGGGACCGGGGAGCTGTTTTTT.

This clone was seen once. This chain uses TRBV2 with TRBJ1-6, with 9 bases identical to TRBD1. Per germline, CDR1 SNHLY and CDR2 FYNNEI. There are 14 residues in the CDR3. V shed 4 bases, J shed 9 bases, and the junction held 4 bases outside the gene matches. CDR3 in DNA: TGTGCCAGCAGTGGGGGACAGGGAGGTTCACCCCTCCACTTT. This encodes CASSGGQGGSPLHF.

The J gene is TRBJ2-1, the V gene TRBV4-1; 7 bases map to TRBD1. J was trimmed by 5 bases and V by 4 bases; bases with no gene match: 8. The length of the CDR3 is 15 residues. Germline CDR1 and CDR2: MGHRA and YSYEKL. The CDR3 nucleotides read TGCGCCAGCAGCCGCGGACAGGAGAGAAACAATGAGCAGTTCTTC. Translated, it gives CASSRGQERNNEQFF.

The DNA of the CDR3 is TGTGCCTGGAGTGTACTCCCAGGGGGCAATGAGCAGTTCTTC. Translating gives CAWSVLPGGNEQFF. The rearrangement uses TRBV30 and TRBJ2-1; the match to TRBD1 covers 7 bases. Germline-derived CDR1 and CDR2 are GTSNPN and SVGIG (reference sequence). The CDR3 extends over 14 amino acids. Trimming at V came to 0 bases and at J to 6 bases, leaving 5 bases not matched to a gene.